The next 30 T cell receptor beta chains were all read from a single sample in a study of T cells expressing NK-cell markers. TCRdb processed the 5' RACE reads again and assigns one entry to each CDR3 protein, with no DNA. The record lists roughly 380,000 distinct CDR3 sequences, of which the ten most abundant hold around 4.9%. The source material was blood T cells: a sorted CD56 or NKG2C T cell subset, CD4+ or CD8+ T cells, or bulk PBMC T cells (not recorded which). These receptors were obtained from a man aged 18 to 69 in good health.

The chain carries TRBV5-1 and TRBJ1-1; checking the TCRdb D call of TRBD1 is not possible without DNA. Per germline, CDR1 SGHRS and CDR2 YFSETQ. The CDR3 loop spans 14 amino acids. CDR3 in amino acids: CASSLRGPQTEAFF.

The chain carries TRBV5-1 and TRBJ1-2; the D gene TCRdb calls, TRBD1, cannot be checked with no DNA. CDR3 size: 15 residues. Germline CDR1 is SGHRS and CDR2 is YFSETQ. Here the CDR3 reads CASSLERDRGGGYTF.

The chain uses TRBV6-6 and TRBJ2-7; the TCRdb D gene call, TRBD1, has no DNA to confirm it. There are 12 residues in the CDR3. CDR1 and CDR2 from the germline V gene are MNHNY and SVGAGI (reference sequence). The chain's CDR3 is CASGGGHYEQYF.

This chain joins TRBV29-1 and TRBJ1-2; TCRdb's D call of TRBD1 is untestable without DNA. The CDR3 covers 17 residues. Germline CDR1 is SQVTM and CDR2 is ANQGSEA. CDR3 loop: CSVLDPMGQSSFYGYTF.

The V call is TRBV9, the J call TRBJ2-2. CDR1 SGDLS and CDR2 YYNGEE come from the germline V gene. The CDR3 loop spans 15 amino acids. CDR3 sequence: CASTPAASNTGELFF.

V usage is TRBV29-1 and J usage is TRBJ2-6; TCRdb names TRBD1, which stays unverified in the absence of DNA. CDR1 SQVTM and CDR2 ANQGSEA come from the germline V gene. This CDR3 has 14 amino acids. The CDR3 loop is CSVLRGTGANVLTF.

The chain combines TRBV6-5 with TRBJ1-4. Germline V CDR1 and CDR2: MNHEY, SVGAGI. The CDR3 contains 17 residues. CDR3 in amino acids: CASSYSMRQSPNEKLFF.

The V and J genes are TRBV19 and TRBJ1-5. The CDR3 runs 16 residues. CDR1 LNHDA and CDR2 SQIVND come from the germline V gene (reference sequence). CDR3 sequence reads: CASSPWGGYSNQPQHF.

The chain is built from TRBV29-1 and TRBJ1-6; TCRdb proposes TRBD1, but this gene call is untestable without DNA. CDR1 and CDR2 from the germline V gene are SQVTM and ANQGSEA. The CDR3 consists of 13 residues. This CDR3 is CSVAPGQGGPLHF.

V and J are TRBV3-1 and TRBJ1-1. This CDR3 region has 14 residues. CDR1 is LGHDT and CDR2 is YNNKEL in the germline V gene (reference sequence). CDR3 protein: CASSRKGTNTEAFF.

The rearrangement joins TRBV7-9 to TRBJ2-7; there is no DNA to check the TCRdb D call of TRBD1. The length of the CDR3 is 13 residues. Germline V gives CDR1 SEHNR, CDR2 FQNEAQ (reference sequence). This CDR3 reads CASSRGGFDEQYF.

CDR3 sequence reads: CASSSGTGDREKLFF. The chain employs TRBV12-3 or TRBV12-4 and TRBJ1-4; TCRdb calls TRBD1, which cannot be checked without DNA. The CDR3 totals 15 residues.

V usage is TRBV28 and J usage is TRBJ2-1; the D call of TRBD2 rests on TCRdb alone, since no DNA is present to check it. CDR3 length: 15 residues. From germline, CDR1 is MDHEN and CDR2 SYDVKM. Here the CDR3 reads CASSVRQGGRNEQFF.

The chain links TRBV20-1 to TRBJ2-1; TCRdb returns TRBD1, unconfirmable since there is no DNA. This CDR3 is built from 16 residues. CDR1 DFQATT and CDR2 SNEGSKA come from the germline V gene (reference sequence). CDR3: CSARIGRGQDYNEQFF.

The rearrangement links TRBV3-1 to TRBJ1-5. Per the germline V gene, CDR1 is LGHDT and CDR2 is YNNKEL (reference sequence). This CDR3 is built from 16 residues. The CDR3 loop reads CASSLGWARPNQPQHF.

The chain has TRBV18 and TRBJ1-4; TCRdb returns TRBD1, unconfirmable since there is no DNA. Per germline, CDR1 KGHSH and CDR2 LQKENI. The CDR3 extends over 14 amino acids. The CDR3 sequence: CASSPGGGREKLFF.

The chain links TRBV10-3 to TRBJ2-5; TCRdb outputs TRBD2, but without DNA this stays unchecked. This CDR3 has 16 residues. In germline, CDR1 is ENHRY, CDR2 SYGVKD. CDR3 loop: CATRPSGGSSQETQYF.

The V call is TRBV7-6, the J call TRBJ2-2; TCRdb reports TRBD1, a call that lacks DNA to check it against. CDR3 length equals 17 residues. From germline, CDR1 is SGHVS and CDR2 FNYEAQ. CDR3 sequence reads: CASSFHIDRENTGELFF.

The genes are TRBV29-1 and TRBJ2-3; TCRdb reports TRBD2, a call that lacks DNA to check it against. The CDR3 is made up of 13 amino acids. CDR1 is SQVTM and CDR2 is ANQGSEA in the germline V gene. The CDR3 is CSVAAGSGDTQYF.

V and J are TRBV12-3 or TRBV12-4 and TRBJ2-4. The CDR3 runs 15 residues. CDR3 region: CASSLVLLAKNIQYF.

The chain uses TRBV7-2 and TRBJ1-1; no DNA is available, so the TRBD1 call from TCRdb remains unchecked. This CDR3 has 15 residues. CDR1 is SGHTA, CDR2 FQGNSA, per germline. The CDR3 here is CASSLDPGGISEAFF.

The chain joins TRBV24-1 to TRBJ2-3; the D gene TCRdb calls, TRBD1, cannot be checked with no DNA. Germline CDR1 is KGHDR and CDR2 is SFDVKD. The CDR3 has 17 amino acids. The CDR3: CATSDSPWGLDTDTQYF.

The V gene is TRBV18, the J gene TRBJ1-2. Germline loops: CDR1 KGHSH, CDR2 LQKENI. The CDR3 length is 17 residues. The CDR3 protein is CASSPRHPSQSDYGYTF.

The rearrangement links TRBV28 to TRBJ1-5. This CDR3 contains 15 residues. Per the germline V gene, CDR1 is MDHEN and CDR2 is SYDVKM. CDR3 loop: CASSWRGGKGQPQHF.

The chain uses TRBV2 and TRBJ2-3; TCRdb picks TRBD1, but there is no DNA to check that call. The germline V gene encodes CDR1 SNHLY and CDR2 FYNNEI. The CDR3 contains 14 residues. The CDR3 here is CASMVGGSVDTQYF.

V gene TRBV7-2 combines with J gene TRBJ2-5. This CDR3 spans 16 amino acids. Germline-derived CDR1 and CDR2 are SGHTA and FQGNSA. CDR3: CASSLLVANHRETQYF.

The chain joins TRBV15 to TRBJ2-1. The CDR3 loop spans 16 amino acids. Germline loops: CDR1 LNHNV, CDR2 YYDKDF (reference sequence). CDR3 sequence: CATSREILSSYNEQFF. Together with reference TRBV15 and TRBJ2-1, the CDR3 gives the full variable domain: DAMVIQNPRYQVTQFGKPVTLSCSQTLNHNVMYWYQQKSSQAPKLLFHYYDKDFNNEADTPDNFQSRRPNTSFCFLDIRSPGLGDTAMYLCATSREILSSYNEQFFGPGTRLTVL.

This CDR3 is CSAEPRRETQYF. V usage is TRBV20-1 and J usage is TRBJ2-5; absent DNA, TCRdb's TRBD2 call cannot be checked. The CDR3 contains 12 residues. Germline V lookup: CDR1 DFQATT, CDR2 SNEGSKA (reference sequence).

The rearrangement joins TRBV5-6 to TRBJ2-3. This CDR3 is built from 12 residues. CDR1 and CDR2 from the germline V gene are SGHDT and YYEEEE. This CDR3 reads CASSPSADTQYF. The whole variable domain, remainder taken from reference TRBV5-6 and TRBJ2-3, is DAGVTQSPTHLIKTRGQQVTLRCSPKSGHDTVSWYQQALGQGPQFIFQYYEEEERQRGNFPDRFSGHQFPNYSSELNVNALLLGDSALYLCASSPSADTQYFGPGTRLTVL.

The chain couples TRBV18 to TRBJ1-1; TCRdb proposes TRBD1, but this gene call is untestable without DNA. The CDR3 has 14 residues. Germline CDR1 reads KGHSH; CDR2 reads LQKENI. CDR3 amino acids: CASSRGRGPTEAFF.